This T cell receptor (beta chain) was identified during a study of T-cell memory formation after mild COVID-19. This CDR3 has 13 residues. V shed 6 bases and J shed 3 bases, with 9 bases lying between them. From germline, CDR1 is LNHDA and CDR2 SQIVND (reference sequence). Via MiXCR, TCRdb re-called the 5' RACE reads, giving one row per CDR3 protein. The repertoire holds more than 120,000 distinct CDR3 sequences, with about 5.7% as singletons. The sample comprised PBMCs or a T cell subset sorted from them (not recorded which). The clonotype was recovered from an adult woman who had mild COVID-19 (a few samples of this study predate the infection). Cell type and time point are not known. This sequence joins TRBV19 and TRBJ1-3; unclear D gene. DNA for the CDR3: TGTGCCAGTAGCTCAGGACTTGGAAACACCATATATTTT. Its protein is CASSSGLGNTIYF.